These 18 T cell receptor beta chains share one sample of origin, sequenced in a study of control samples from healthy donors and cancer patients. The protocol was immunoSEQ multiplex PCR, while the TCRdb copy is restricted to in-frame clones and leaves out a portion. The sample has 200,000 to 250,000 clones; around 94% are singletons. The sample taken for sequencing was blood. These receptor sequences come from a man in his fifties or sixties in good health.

For the CDR3, the DNA is TGTGCCAGCAGTTTATCGGGGGGGGGCCGCAATGAGCAGTTCTTC. It translates to CASSLSGGGRNEQFF. This chain joins TRBV28 and TRBJ2-1; 8 bases align to TRBD2. Trimming cost V 1 base and J 6 bases; bases outside gene matches: 5. The germline V gene has CDR1 MDHEN and CDR2 SYDVKM. CDR3 length: 15 residues. Combining the CDR3 with reference TRBV28 and TRBJ2-1 gives the whole variable domain DVKVTQSSRYLVKRTGEKVFLECVQDMDHENMFWYRQDPGLGLRLIYFSYDVKMKEKGDIPEGYSVSREKKERFSLILESASTNQTSMYLCASSLSGGGRNEQFFGPGTRLTVL.

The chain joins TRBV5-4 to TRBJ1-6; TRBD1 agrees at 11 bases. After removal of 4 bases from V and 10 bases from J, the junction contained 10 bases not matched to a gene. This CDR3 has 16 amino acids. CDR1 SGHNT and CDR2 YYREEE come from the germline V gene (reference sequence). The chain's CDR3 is CASSPPDRGLGSPLHF. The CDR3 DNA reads TGTGCCAGCAGCCCGCCGGACAGGGGGCTAGGATCACCCCTCCACTTT. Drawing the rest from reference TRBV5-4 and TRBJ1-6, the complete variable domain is ETGVTQSPTHLIKTRGQQVTLRCSSQSGHNTVSWYQQALGQGPQFIFQYYREEENGRGNFPPRFSGLQFPNYSSELNVNALELDDSALYLCASSPPDRGLGSPLHFGNGTRLTVT.

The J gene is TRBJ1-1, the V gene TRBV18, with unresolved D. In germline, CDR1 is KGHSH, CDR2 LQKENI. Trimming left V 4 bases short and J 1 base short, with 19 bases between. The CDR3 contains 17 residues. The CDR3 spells CASSLTYFGRTNTEAFF. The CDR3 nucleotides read TGTGCCAGCTCACTTACCTACTTTGGCAGGACGAACACTGAAGCTTTCTTT. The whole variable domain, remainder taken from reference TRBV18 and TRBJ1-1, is NAGVMQNPRHLVRRRGQEARLRCSPMKGHSHVYWYRQLPEEGLKFMVYLQKENIIDESGMPKERFSAEFPKEGPSILRIQQVVRGDSAAYFCASSLTYFGRTNTEAFFGQGTRLTVV.

The CDR3 is CASSTTSGGPGELFF. CDR3 nucleotide sequence: TGTGCCAGTAGTACGACTAGCGGGGGCCCCGGGGAGCTGTTTTTT. The V gene is TRBV19, the J gene TRBJ2-2, with 12 bases lining up with TRBD2. The CDR3 covers 15 residues. V lost 4 bases and J lost 6; bases outside the gene matches: 3. Germline V gene data show CDR1 as LNHDA and CDR2 as SQIVND (reference sequence).

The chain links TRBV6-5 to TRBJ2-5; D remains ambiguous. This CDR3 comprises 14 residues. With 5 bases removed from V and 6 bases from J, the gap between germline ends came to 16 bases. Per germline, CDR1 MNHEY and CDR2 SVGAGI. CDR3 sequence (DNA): TGTGCCAGCAGTACGAGTCGAGAGGCGAAGACCCAGTACTTC. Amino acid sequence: CASSTSREAKTQYF.

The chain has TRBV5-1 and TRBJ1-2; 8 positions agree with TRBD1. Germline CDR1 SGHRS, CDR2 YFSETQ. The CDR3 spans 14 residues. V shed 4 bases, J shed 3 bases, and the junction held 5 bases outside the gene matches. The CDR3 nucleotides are TGCGCCAGCAGCCGCGACAGGGGTGACTATGGCTACACCTTC. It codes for CASSRDRGDYGYTF.

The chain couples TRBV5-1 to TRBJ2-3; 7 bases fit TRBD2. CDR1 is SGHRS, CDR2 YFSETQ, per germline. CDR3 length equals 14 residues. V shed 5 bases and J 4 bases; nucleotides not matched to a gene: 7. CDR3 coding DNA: TGCGCCAGCAGAGGCCCCCGGGAGGCAGATACGCAGTATTTT. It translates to CASRGPREADTQYF. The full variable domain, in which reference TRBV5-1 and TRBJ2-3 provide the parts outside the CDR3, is KAGVTQTPRYLIKTRGQQVTLSCSPISGHRSVSWYQQTPGQGLQFLFEYFSETQRNKGNFPGRFSGRQFSNSRSEMNVSTLELGDSALYLCASRGPREADTQYFGPGTRLTVL.

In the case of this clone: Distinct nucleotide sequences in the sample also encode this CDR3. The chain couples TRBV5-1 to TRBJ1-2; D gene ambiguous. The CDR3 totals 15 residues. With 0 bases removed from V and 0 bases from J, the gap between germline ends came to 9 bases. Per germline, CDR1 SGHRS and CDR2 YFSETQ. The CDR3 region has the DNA TGCGCCAGCAGCTTGGCCGGGGATTCTAACTATGGCTACACCTTC. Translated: CASSLAGDSNYGYTF.

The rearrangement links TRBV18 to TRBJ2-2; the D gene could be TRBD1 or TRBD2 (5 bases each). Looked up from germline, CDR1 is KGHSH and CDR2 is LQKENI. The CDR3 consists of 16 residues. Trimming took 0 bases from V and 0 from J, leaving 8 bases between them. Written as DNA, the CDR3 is TGTGCCAGCTCACCACCAGTGGGGGCGAACACCGGGGAGCTGTTTTTT. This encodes CASSPPVGANTGELFF.

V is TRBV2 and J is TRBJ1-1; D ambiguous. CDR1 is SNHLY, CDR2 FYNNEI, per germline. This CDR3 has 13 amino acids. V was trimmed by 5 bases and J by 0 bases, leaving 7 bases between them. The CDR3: CASSPGVNTEAFF. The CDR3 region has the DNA TGTGCCAGCAGTCCGGGAGTGAACACTGAAGCTTTCTTT.

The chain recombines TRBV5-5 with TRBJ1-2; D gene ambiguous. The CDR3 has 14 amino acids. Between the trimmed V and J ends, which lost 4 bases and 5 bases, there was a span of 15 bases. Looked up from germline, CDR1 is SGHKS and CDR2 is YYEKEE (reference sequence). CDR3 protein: CASSSVATGYGYTF. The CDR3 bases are TGTGCCAGCAGCAGTGTGGCCACGGGGTATGGCTACACCTTC.

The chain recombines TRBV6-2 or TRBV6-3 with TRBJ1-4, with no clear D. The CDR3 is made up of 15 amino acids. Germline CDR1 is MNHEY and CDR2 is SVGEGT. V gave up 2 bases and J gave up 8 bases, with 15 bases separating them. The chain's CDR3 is CASSYGRGTGEKLFF. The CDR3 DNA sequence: TGTGCCAGCAGTTACGGACGAGGTACGGGAGAAAAACTGTTTTTT.

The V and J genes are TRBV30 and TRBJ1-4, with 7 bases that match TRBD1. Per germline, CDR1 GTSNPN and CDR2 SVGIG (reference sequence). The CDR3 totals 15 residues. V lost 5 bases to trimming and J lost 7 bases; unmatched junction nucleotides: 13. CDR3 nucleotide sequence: TGTGCCTGGTCGGCCCAGACAGGGAGAGTTGAAAAACTGTTTTTT. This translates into CAWSAQTGRVEKLFF.

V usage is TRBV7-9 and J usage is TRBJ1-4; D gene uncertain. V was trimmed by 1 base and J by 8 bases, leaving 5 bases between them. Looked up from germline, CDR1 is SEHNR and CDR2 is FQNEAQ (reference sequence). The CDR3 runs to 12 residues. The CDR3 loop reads CASSLVPEKLFF. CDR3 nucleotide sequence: TGTGCCAGCAGCTTAGTTCCCGAAAAACTGTTTTTT.

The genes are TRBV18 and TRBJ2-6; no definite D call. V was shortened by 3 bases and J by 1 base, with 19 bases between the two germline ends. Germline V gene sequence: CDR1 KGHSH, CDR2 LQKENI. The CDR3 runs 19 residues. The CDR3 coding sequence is TGTGCCAGCTCACCCATCGACGCAGACGGCCCATCTGGGGCCAACGTCCTGACTTTC. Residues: CASSPIDADGPSGANVLTF.

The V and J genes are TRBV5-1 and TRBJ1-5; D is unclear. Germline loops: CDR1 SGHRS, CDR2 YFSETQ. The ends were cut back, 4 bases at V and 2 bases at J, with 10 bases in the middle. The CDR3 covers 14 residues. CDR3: CASSPVGGNQPQHF. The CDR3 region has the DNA TGCGCCAGCAGCCCCGTTGGGGGCAATCAGCCCCAGCATTTT.

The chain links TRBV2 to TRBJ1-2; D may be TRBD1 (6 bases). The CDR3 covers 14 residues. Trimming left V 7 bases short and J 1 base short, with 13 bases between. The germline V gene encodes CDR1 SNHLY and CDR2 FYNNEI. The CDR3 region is CASKGGPSNYGYTF. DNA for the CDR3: TGTGCCAGCAAAGGGGGACCGAGTAACTATGGCTACACCTTC.

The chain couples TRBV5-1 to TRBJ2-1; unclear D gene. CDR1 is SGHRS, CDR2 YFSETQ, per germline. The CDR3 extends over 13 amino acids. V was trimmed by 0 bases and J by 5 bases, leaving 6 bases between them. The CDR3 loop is CASSLGDNNEQFF. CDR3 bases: TGCGCCAGCAGCTTGGGGGATAACAATGAGCAGTTCTTC.